The 27 T cell receptor beta chains listed next were all sequenced from one sample in a study of cytomegalovirus exposure and HLA in healthy donors. PCR was performed using 60 Vbeta and 13 Jbeta primers. Measured with immunoSEQ multiplex PCR; TCRdb has only the in-frame clones, and not every one. The sample contains under 150,000 clones, about 73% of which appear only once. The specimen sequenced was PBMCs. The origin of the receptors is a human donor in good health.

The rearrangement joins TRBV11-2 to TRBJ2-1; 11 nucleotides align to TRBD2. The CDR3 is made up of 15 amino acids. In germline, CDR1 is SGHAT, CDR2 FQNNGV. The V segment lost 5 bases and the J segment 7 bases; nucleotides outside the gene matches: 7. CDR3 bases: TGTGCCAGCAGCCATAGCGGGAGGGCCAAGAATGAGCAGTTCTTC. This sequence encodes CASSHSGRAKNEQFF. Full variable domain (rest looked up from reference TRBV11-2 and TRBJ2-1): EAGVAQSPRYKIIEKRQSVAFWCNPISGHATLYWYQQILGQGPKLLIQFQNNGVVDDSQLPKDRFSAERLKGVDSTLKIQPAKLEDSAVYLCASSHSGRAKNEQFFGPGTRLTVL.

V usage is TRBV29-1 and J usage is TRBJ2-7; TRBD1 matches 7 bases. From germline, CDR1 is SQVTM and CDR2 ANQGSEA. V was pared by 4 bases and J by 1 base, with 4 bases of the junction left unmatched. The CDR3 is 13 amino acids. The CDR3 spells CSVGQGRSYEQYF. As DNA, the CDR3 is TGCAGCGTTGGACAGGGACGGTCCTACGAGCAGTACTTC.

This chain joins TRBV9 and TRBJ2-7; 10 positions agree with TRBD2. There are 16 residues in the CDR3. The trim removed 4 bases at V and 4 bases at J, leaving 11 bases unmatched. Germline CDR1 SGDLS, CDR2 YYNGEE. The CDR3 DNA reads as TGTGCCAGCAGCCCGGGGGCGACTAGCGGGCTTTACGAGCAGTACTTC. The encoded protein is CASSPGATSGLYEQYF.

This chain uses TRBV5-4 with TRBJ1-2, with 9 bases aligning to TRBD1. Germline V gene data show CDR1 as SGHNT and CDR2 as YYREEE (reference sequence). The CDR3 loop spans 12 amino acids. V gave up 5 bases and J gave up 7 bases; unmatched junction bases: 3. This chain's CDR3 is CASSGQGFGYTF. In DNA, the CDR3 is TGTGCCAGCAGTGGACAGGGGTTTGGCTACACCTTC. The full variable domain, completed using reference TRBV5-4 and TRBJ1-2, is ETGVTQSPTHLIKTRGQQVTLRCSSQSGHNTVSWYQQALGQGPQFIFQYYREEENGRGNFPPRFSGLQFPNYSSELNVNALELDDSALYLCASSGQGFGYTFGSGTRLTVV.

This chain joins TRBV19 and TRBJ2-7; the D gene is possibly TRBD1 (6 bases). V lost 1 base to trimming and J lost 1 base, with 11 bases between them. This CDR3 has 15 residues. Looked up from germline, CDR1 is LNHDA and CDR2 is SQIVND (reference sequence). The CDR3 here is CASSIGVQGSYEQYF. The CDR3, as DNA: TGTGCCAGTAGTATAGGGGTCCAGGGGTCCTACGAGCAGTACTTC.

This chain connects TRBV19 to TRBJ2-1; 9 positions match TRBD2. Germline-derived CDR1 and CDR2 are LNHDA and SQIVND (reference sequence). There are 16 residues in the CDR3. After removal of 2 bases from V and 3 bases from J, the junction contained 5 bases not matched to a gene. The CDR3 is CASSIPSGVHYNEQFF. CDR3 sequence (DNA): TGTGCCAGTAGTATACCTAGCGGGGTTCACTACAATGAGCAGTTCTTC.

The chain recombines TRBV5-4 with TRBJ2-7; 12 bases fit TRBD1. The CDR3 contains 15 residues. Germline CDR1 and CDR2: SGHNT and YYREEE (reference sequence). Losses at the gene ends were 4 bases for V and 3 bases for J; bases not matched to a gene: 5. CDR3 DNA sequence: TGTGCCAGCAGCAGGGACAGGGGGCAGTTCTACGAGCAGTACTTC. It is translated as CASSRDRGQFYEQYF.

Concerning this clone itself: One end of the junction varies from germline; a read error may be responsible. The chain employs TRBV7-2 and TRBJ2-7; 13 positions match TRBD2. The CDR3 length is 13 residues. From germline, CDR1 is SGHTA and CDR2 FQGNSA. The CDR3 is CASSLGTSGSHGF. CDR3 sequence (DNA): TGTGCCAGCAGCTTAGGGACTAGCGGGAGCCATGGCTTC.

On this clone: The sample holds other DNA sequences that translate to the same CDR3. The chain links TRBV18 to TRBJ2-7; no clear D gene. In germline, CDR1 is KGHSH, CDR2 LQKENI. CDR3 length equals 12 residues. The V end lost 3 bases, the J end lost 3 bases, and 6 bases lay between the germline ends. The CDR3 DNA reads TGTGCCAGCTCACCCAACAGCTACGAGCAGTACTTC. It translates to CASSPNSYEQYF.

About this clone itself: A junction boundary mismatches the germline segment, possibly from a read error. The V call is TRBV5-1, the J call TRBJ2-1, with D possibly TRBD2 on 6 matching bases. Germline-derived CDR1 and CDR2 are SGHRS and YFSETQ. This CDR3 has 17 residues. This chain's CDR3 is CASSLRAGRASYNEQLF. DNA for the CDR3: TGCGCCAGCAGCTTGCGGGCGGGGCGGGCCTCCTACAATGAGCAGCTCTTC.

The chain is built from TRBV6-6 and TRBJ2-3, with a tentative D call TRBD1 (6 bases). Per the germline V gene, CDR1 is MNHNY and CDR2 is SVGAGI (reference sequence). V dropped 4 bases and J dropped 5 bases, with 13 bases sitting between them. This CDR3 is 14 amino acids long. Here the CDR3 reads CASSFPGAGDTQYF. The CDR3 coding sequence is TGTGCCAGCAGTTTCCCAGGGGCCGGAGATACGCAGTATTTT.

V and J are TRBV4-1 and TRBJ1-1, with TRBD1 matching over 10 bases. Per germline, CDR1 MGHRA and CDR2 YSYEKL. The CDR3 loop spans 15 amino acids. The J segment lost 1 base and the V segment lost 5 bases, leaving 4 bases of the junction unmatched. The CDR3 here is CASSGRTGGNTEAFF. CDR3 nucleotide sequence: TGCGCCAGCAGCGGACGGACAGGGGGGAACACTGAAGCTTTCTTT.

This clone has just a few counts. V and J are TRBV5-6 and TRBJ2-3; 16 bases map to TRBD2. The V and J ends lost 3 bases and 3 bases, in that order; junction bases with no gene match: 4. Germline V CDR1 and CDR2: SGHDT, YYEEEE. The CDR3 loop spans 17 amino acids. DNA of the CDR3: TGTGCCAGCAGCTGGGGGACTAGCGGGAGGGTTACAGATACGCAGTATTTT. Translating gives CASSWGTSGRVTDTQYF.

The chain has TRBV9 and TRBJ2-7, with 7 bases identical to TRBD1. Germline CDR1 is SGDLS and CDR2 is YYNGEE. Trimming removed 0 bases from V and 0 bases from J; junction bases left unmatched: 3. The CDR3 is 15 amino acids. CDR3 sequence: CASSVEGTASYEQYF. CDR3 nucleotides: TGTGCCAGCAGCGTAGAGGGGACAGCCTCCTACGAGCAGTACTTC.

The genes are TRBV5-3 and TRBJ1-5; 8 positions agree with TRBD1. TRBV5-3 is designated an ORF whose function remains uncertain. V shed 2 bases and J 2 bases; nucleotides not matched to a gene: 9. This CDR3 region has 17 residues. Here the CDR3 reads CARSLGQGKPGNQPQHF. CDR3 bases: TGTGCCAGAAGCTTAGGACAGGGAAAACCCGGCAATCAGCCCCAGCATTTT.

The rearrangement joins TRBV18 to TRBJ1-3; 8 bases match TRBD1. Germline CDR1 reads KGHSH; CDR2 reads LQKENI. The CDR3 extends over 18 amino acids. V was clipped by 5 bases and J by 0 bases; unmatched bases: 12. CDR3 region: CASSNDRGLQSSGNTIYF. CDR3 sequence (DNA): TGTGCCAGCTCAAATGACAGGGGCTTACAAAGCTCTGGAAACACCATATATTTT.

The gene calls are TRBV19 and TRBJ1-1; a weak D match, TRBD1 (5 bases). With 10 bases removed from V and 8 bases from J, the gap between germline ends came to 20 bases. The CDR3 has 13 residues. Germline assignment: CDR1 LNHDA and CDR2 SQIVND (reference sequence). CDR3 amino acids: CATHTGVTSEAFF. The CDR3 DNA follows: TGTGCCACCCACACGGGGGTTACAAGCGAAGCTTTCTTT.

The chain combines TRBV28 with TRBJ2-3, with a tentative D call TRBD1 (6 bases). Germline-derived CDR1 and CDR2 are MDHEN and SYDVKM. Trimming shortened V by 6 bases and J by 0 bases, and 16 bases separated the two germline ends. The CDR3 runs 16 residues. CDR3 sequence (DNA): TGTGCCAGCAGCACTGATTACAGGGACAGCACAGATACGCAGTATTTT. Encoded protein: CASSTDYRDSTDTQYF.

V and J are TRBV7-3 and TRBJ1-1; TRBD1 matches 8 bases. CDR1 SGHTA and CDR2 FQGTGA come from the germline V gene. The CDR3 totals 14 residues. V dropped 4 bases and J dropped 9; count of bases not matched to a gene: 10. In DNA form, the CDR3 reads TGTGCCAGCAGCTCCCAAGGACAGGGCTGGCAAGCTTTCTTT. Protein product: CASSSQGQGWQAFF.

The CDR3 protein is CASSLGQGADEAFF. The DNA of the CDR3 is TGCGCCAGCAGCCTAGGACAGGGGGCCGATGAAGCTTTCTTT. The chain links TRBV4-1 to TRBJ1-1; 11 bases line up with TRBD1. This CDR3 has 14 amino acids. V lost 4 bases to trimming and J lost 7 bases; unmatched junction nucleotides: 5. Germline V CDR1 and CDR2: MGHRA, YSYEKL.

The chain has TRBV6-1 and TRBJ2-7, with a weak D call TRBD1 (6 bases). Germline loops: CDR1 MNHNS, CDR2 SASEGT. The CDR3 extends over 14 amino acids. Trimming pared 2 bases from V and 5 bases from J, leaving 13 bases between. The CDR3 DNA follows: TGTGCCAGCAGTGAATATTTCAGGGGCAACGAGCAGTACTTC. Its translation is CASSEYFRGNEQYF.

The chain has TRBV6-6 and TRBJ2-7; tentative D call: TRBD1 (7 bases). Trimming shortened V by 8 bases and J by 1 base, and 15 bases separated the two germline ends. This CDR3 comprises 14 residues. Germline CDR1 reads MNHNY; CDR2 reads SVGAGI (reference sequence). The CDR3 coding sequence is TGTGCCAGCCAGGGCCAGGGGGGATCCTACGAGCAGTACTTC. Protein: CASQGQGGSYEQYF.

The chain links TRBV29-1 to TRBJ2-5, with 8 bases that match TRBD1. Gene TRBJ2-7 matches the end of the DNA better, so the J call may be wrong. The CDR3 covers 12 residues. Germline CDR1 SQVTM, CDR2 ANQGSEA. For the CDR3, the DNA is TGCAGCGTCCAGACAGGGGTTTACGAGCAGTACTTC. Protein: CSVQTGVYEQYF.

The rearrangement links TRBV18 to TRBJ1-3; a possible D gene is TRBD1 (5 bases). The length of the CDR3 is 16 residues. Germline CDR1 and CDR2: KGHSH and LQKENI. V lost 3 bases and J lost 0, with 12 bases in between. The CDR3 reads CASSPYPQVSGNTIYF. Written as DNA, the CDR3 is TGTGCCAGCTCACCCTACCCACAGGTCTCTGGAAACACCATATATTTT.

The chain joins TRBV9 to TRBJ2-2; 8 bases map to TRBD1. Germline CDR1 SGDLS, CDR2 YYNGEE. Trimming removed 1 base from V and 4 bases from J; junction bases left unmatched: 6. There are 16 residues in the CDR3. CDR3 residues: CASSVQGAWSTGELFF. DNA of the CDR3: TGTGCCAGCAGCGTACAGGGGGCGTGGAGCACCGGGGAGCTGTTTTTT.

The table lists this clone with a few counts. The chain has TRBV5-6 and TRBJ1-2; no firm D call. CDR3 length equals 14 residues. Germline V gives CDR1 SGHDT, CDR2 YYEEEE. Deletions cut 3 bases from V and 4 bases from J, with 13 bases between. The CDR3 here is CASSWTGVGYGYTF. DNA for the CDR3: TGTGCCAGCAGCTGGACCGGGGTAGGCTATGGCTACACCTTC.

The chain joins TRBV7-2 to TRBJ2-4; D is possibly TRBD2 (6 bases). The CDR3 extends over 14 amino acids. CDR1 and CDR2 (germline): SGHTA, FQGNSA. V was shortened by 0 bases and J by 5 bases, with 8 bases between the two germline ends. The CDR3 is CASSLARGENIQYF. The DNA for the CDR3 is TGTGCCAGCAGCTTAGCGCGGGGAGAAAACATTCAGTACTTC.